This T cell receptor (beta chain) stems from a study of long-term antiretroviral therapy in people with HIV. About this clone itself: Antigen unknown.

V dropped 0 bases and J dropped 6 bases, with 13 bases sitting between them. From germline, CDR1 is SGHAT and CDR2 FQDESV (reference sequence). CDR3 length equals 15 residues. Version v3.0 of the immunoSEQ assay was performed at survey level. Data came from immunoSEQ multiplex PCR; TCRdb stores just in-frame clones and leaves some out. The sample shows more than 20,000 clones, around four fifths of them seen only once. Points from the study as a whole: Compared with controls, HIV repertoires showed narrower CDR3 length ranges.

The chain couples TRBV11-1 to TRBJ2-3; D unclear. Sample: unsorted PBMCs, taken around 4 years after starting antiretroviral therapy. This receptor was identified in a man aged 18 to 29 with HIV. The DNA for the CDR3 is TGTGCCAGCAGCTTAGCGCAGTTTGGGCCGGATACGCAGTATTTT. Translated, it gives CASSLAQFGPDTQYF.